This TCR beta chain originates from a study of cytotoxic CD8 clonotypes in ibrutinib-treated CLL. The overall study: Patients attained approximately 24 partial and 2 complete responses; at median approximately 64 months, about 15 remained remitted while about twelve progressed. The study recorded mean values of 255,043 productive templates and approximately 100,000 productive rearrangements per sample. Study-level findings and limits: Higher clonality was seen at ibrutinib response and a return toward baseline at progression. Patients with sustained remission and those progressing were sampled at differing times.

For this clone: What it binds is not known. No DNA is shown, since the ends of the CDR3 on it are uncertain; the CDR3 is the one TCRdb lists.

The CDR3 is 17 residues long, ends included. Germline loops: CDR1 KGHSH, CDR2 LQKENI. Sequencing was performed with immunoSEQ multiplex PCR; in TCRdb, only in-frame clones are kept and a portion is missing. Seen here are 250,000 to 350,000 clones, approximately 79% observed once, and the top ten hold about 5.3%. J is TRBJ2-5 and V is TRBV18; TRBD2, the D gene given by the table, was not confirmed from the DNA. This sequence was found in a human donor with chronic lymphocytic leukemia. This specimen consisted of PBMCs, obtained at disease progression, from a patient treated with ibrutinib. CDR3 sequence: CASSPPSGSRFLETQYF.